The 21 T cell receptor beta chains presented below share a single source sample, sequenced in a study of shared clonotypes between healthy human individuals. Generated by immunoSEQ multiplex PCR, the TCRdb table keeps only in-frame clones and is missing some. The repertoire has about 1,900,000 clones, about 94% of them found once; the top ten carry approximately 1.2%. Terminally differentiated effector memory CD45RA+ cells were excluded from the naive CD8 cells, which were CD45RO-negative and positively selected for CCR7. Sequenced sample: naive CD8+ T cells sorted from blood. The receptors were gathered from a man between 18 and 35 years old in good health.

The chain employs TRBV7-9 and TRBJ2-5; tentative D call: TRBD2 (7 bases). Trimming removed 5 bases at V and 4 bases at J, with 17 bases between. Per germline, CDR1 SEHNR and CDR2 FQNEAQ (reference sequence). The CDR3 totals 15 residues. The DNA of the CDR3 is TGTGCCAGCAGCGGACCTGGGGGGGCGGCAGAGACCCAGTACTTC. Translating it yields CASSGPGGAAETQYF.

CDR3 nucleotide sequence: TGTGCCAGCAGGTGGGGCGGGGAGCTGTTTTTT. Protein sequence: CASRWGGELFF. This chain connects TRBV27 to TRBJ2-2, with no clear D. The germline V and J ends were trimmed by 6 bases and 7 bases, with 6 bases remaining between them. The V gene's germline CDR1 is MNHEY and CDR2 SMNVEV (reference sequence). The CDR3 length is 11 residues.

The chain combines TRBV5-1 with TRBJ2-3; tentative D call: TRBD1 (5 bases). The germline CDR1 and CDR2 sequences are SGHRS and YFSETQ. V gave up 2 bases and J gave up 2 bases, with 12 bases separating them. The CDR3 contains 15 residues. As DNA, the CDR3 is TGCGCCAGCAGCTTCGACAGCCCTCTCACAGATACGCAGTATTTT. Its translation: CASSFDSPLTDTQYF.

V and J are TRBV27 and TRBJ1-3; no definite D call. CDR1 is MNHEY and CDR2 is SMNVEV in the germline V gene (reference sequence). Between the trimmed V and J ends, which lost 0 bases and 8 bases, there was a span of 14 bases. The CDR3 sequence is 15 residues long. The CDR3 DNA follows: TGTGCCAGCAGTTTATCCCATGCTACCGGGGACACCATATATTTT. Encoded protein: CASSLSHATGDTIYF.

The chain is built from TRBV10-3 and TRBJ2-5; TRBD1 matches at 11 bases. Germline CDR1 ENHRY, CDR2 SYGVKD. Losses at the gene ends were 0 bases for V and 4 bases for J; bases not matched to a gene: 13. The CDR3 has 19 amino acids. The CDR3 DNA follows: TGTGCCATCAGTGAGTCCTGGACAGGGGGCCCGACTTCCCCAGAGACCCAGTACTTC. It encodes CAISESWTGGPTSPETQYF.

The chain carries TRBV5-1 and TRBJ2-2; 10 bases are shared with TRBD1. Germline CDR1 and CDR2: SGHRS and YFSETQ. The CDR3 is made up of 17 amino acids. V was pared by 4 bases and J by 4 bases, with 10 bases of the junction left unmatched. This CDR3 reads CASSDGTGEVFTGELFF. The CDR3 nucleotides are TGCGCCAGCAGCGATGGGACAGGGGAGGTTTTCACCGGGGAGCTGTTTTTT.

The V call is TRBV5-6, the J call TRBJ2-2; 8 bases align to TRBD1. Germline assignment: CDR1 SGHDT and CDR2 YYEEEE. J was trimmed by 5 bases and V by 3 bases; bases with no gene match: 6. This CDR3 comprises 15 residues. The CDR3 coding sequence is TGTGCCAGCAGCTGGGACAGGACATGGACCGGGGAGCTGTTTTTT. This encodes CASSWDRTWTGELFF.

This chain connects TRBV6-1 to TRBJ1-2; D gene uncertain. The CDR3 extends over 16 amino acids. The V gene's germline CDR1 is MNHNS and CDR2 SASEGT. The germline V and J ends were trimmed by 3 bases and 0 bases, with 14 bases remaining between them. The CDR3 spells CASSDLGQLTNYGYTF. CDR3 bases: TGTGCCAGCAGTGATTTGGGCCAGTTAACTAACTATGGCTACACCTTC.

The chain carries TRBV28 and TRBJ1-1; D perhaps matches TRBD1 (6 bases). V lost 0 bases to trimming and J lost 7 bases, with 18 bases between them. Germline loops: CDR1 MDHEN, CDR2 SYDVKM. The CDR3 covers 16 residues. The CDR3 is CASSLWQGPAPGEAFF. The CDR3, as DNA: TGTGCCAGCAGTTTATGGCAGGGGCCAGCCCCCGGTGAAGCTTTCTTT.

The chain links TRBV7-9 to TRBJ1-6; 9 bases map to TRBD1. V lost 7 bases and J lost 10; bases outside the gene matches: 8. CDR1 and CDR2 (germline): SEHNR, FQNEAQ (reference sequence). There are 14 residues in the CDR3. CDR3 in amino acids: CASTSDRGSSPLHF. CDR3 nucleotides: TGTGCCAGCACCTCGGACAGGGGTTCCTCACCCCTCCACTTT. Filled out from reference TRBV7-9 and TRBJ1-6, the complete variable domain reads DTGVSQNPRHKITKRGQNVTFRCDPISEHNRLYWYRQTLGQGPEFLTYFQNEAQLEKSRLLSDRFSAERPKGSFSTLEIQRTEQGDSAMYLCASTSDRGSSPLHFGNGTRLTVT.

This clone has only one observation. The V and J genes are TRBV29-1 and TRBJ1-1; D gene uncertain. The CDR3 spans 17 residues. V was shortened by 7 bases and J by 0 bases, with 24 bases between the two germline ends. The germline V gene encodes CDR1 SQVTM and CDR2 ANQGSEA. CDR3 bases: TGCAGCGCAAGCCAACCGCCAGGTTTCCCGGTGAACACTGAAGCTTTCTTT. This codes for CSASQPPGFPVNTEAFF.

The chain employs TRBV29-1 and TRBJ2-7; D unresolved. The CDR3 extends over 12 amino acids. Between the trimmed V and J ends, which lost 7 bases and 3 bases, there was a span of 13 bases. Per the germline V gene, CDR1 is SQVTM and CDR2 is ANQGSEA. CDR3 region: CSAHTPDYEQYF. CDR3 sequence (DNA): TGCAGCGCCCATACCCCTGACTACGAGCAGTACTTC.

This chain connects TRBV21-1 to TRBJ2-1; TRBD2, the table's D call, was not compared with the DNA. TRBV21-1 corresponds to a pseudogene. The CDR3 is 12 residues long. CDR3 DNA sequence: TGTGCCAGCAGCACTTGGAGGGATGAGCAGTTCTTC. Translating gives CASSTWRDEQFF.

The V gene is TRBV28, the J gene TRBJ2-7, with 10 bases identical to TRBD1. V lost 2 bases to trimming and J lost 2 bases; unmatched junction nucleotides: 6. Germline V gene sequence: CDR1 MDHEN, CDR2 SYDVKM. The CDR3 is 16 amino acids. CDR3 coding DNA: TGTGCCAGCAGTTTACCCGGGACAGGGGATCCCTACGAGCAGTACTTC. Encoded protein: CASSLPGTGDPYEQYF.

The chain is built from TRBV29-1 and TRBJ2-1, with D possibly matching TRBD2 (5 bases). V lost 0 bases, J lost 10 bases, and 16 bases lay in between. Germline assignment: CDR1 SQVTM and CDR2 ANQGSEA. CDR3 length: 14 residues. The CDR3 loop is CSVEDWQDSGEQFF. DNA for the CDR3: TGCAGCGTTGAAGATTGGCAGGATTCGGGGGAGCAGTTCTTC.

This clone was observed once. The chain carries TRBV19 and TRBJ1-2; a possible D gene is TRBD1 (5 bases). The germline gives CDR1 LNHDA, CDR2 SQIVND (reference sequence). This CDR3 has 14 residues. The V end lost 4 bases, the J end lost 4 bases, and 13 bases lay between the germline ends. The CDR3 region is CASSNPGDVYGYTF. CDR3 sequence (DNA): TGTGCCAGTAGTAACCCCGGGGACGTCTATGGCTACACCTTC.

In the case of this clone: Other DNA variants within this sample encode the same CDR3. The genes are TRBV5-6 and TRBJ2-1; 9 nucleotides match TRBD2. Trimming cost V 2 bases and J 6 bases; bases outside gene matches: 3. This CDR3 is 14 amino acids long. Germline CDR1 and CDR2: SGHDT and YYEEEE. CDR3 residues: CASSFSGSLNEQFF. The CDR3 DNA reads as TGTGCCAGCAGCTTTAGCGGGAGCCTCAATGAGCAGTTCTTC. The whole variable domain, remainder taken from reference TRBV5-6 and TRBJ2-1, is DAGVTQSPTHLIKTRGQQVTLRCSPKSGHDTVSWYQQALGQGPQFIFQYYEEEERQRGNFPDRFSGHQFPNYSSELNVNALLLGDSALYLCASSFSGSLNEQFFGPGTRLTVL.

This clone occurred once. The chain combines TRBV7-6 with TRBJ2-2, with 9 bases matching TRBD2. CDR3 size: 17 residues. J was trimmed by 4 bases and V by 1 base; bases with no gene match: 7. CDR1 is SGHVS and CDR2 is FNYEAQ in the germline V gene. The CDR3 reads CASSLVVAGVFTGELFF. CDR3 nucleotide sequence: TGTGCCAGCAGCTTAGTAGTAGCGGGAGTATTCACCGGGGAGCTGTTTTTT.

Concerning this clone itself: Other DNA sequences in this sample translate to the same CDR3. V is TRBV6-1 and J is TRBJ1-2; weak D call: TRBD1 (5 bases). V was cut by 0 bases and J by 5 bases, with 10 bases left in between. CDR1 and CDR2 (germline): MNHNS, SASEGT. This CDR3 contains 14 residues. This CDR3 is CASSEARGNYGYTF. The CDR3 bases are TGTGCCAGCAGTGAAGCGCGGGGGAATTATGGCTACACCTTC.

This chain joins TRBV7-9 and TRBJ1-2; maybe TRBD1 (5 bases). Trimming removed 4 bases at V and 6 bases at J, with 15 bases between. This CDR3 has 14 amino acids. Germline V gene sequence: CDR1 SEHNR, CDR2 FQNEAQ (reference sequence). CDR3 coding DNA: TGTGCCAGCAGCTCCGGACCCGGGACGGATGGCTACACCTTC. Translated: CASSSGPGTDGYTF.

This rearrangement joins TRBV5-8 to TRBJ1-5, with D uncertain. The germline V gene encodes CDR1 SGHTS and CDR2 YDEGEE. The CDR3 runs 14 residues. V was cut by 1 base and J by 3 bases, with 8 bases left in between. The CDR3 DNA follows: TGTGCCAGCAGCTTGCGGCAGCTCAATCAGCCCCAGCATTTT. Translated, it gives CASSLRQLNQPQHF.